A selection of T cell receptor beta chains follows, all from one sample in a study of spatial heterogeneity in lung cancer. TCRdb itself ran the 5' RACE reads through MiXCR, one entry per CDR3 protein. Here the sample spans tens of thousands of distinct CDR3 sequences, about 12% being singletons. The sequencing used PBMCs, collected at surgery. These receptors originate from a male donor with early-stage non-small cell lung cancer. CDR3s include the opening cysteine and the closing phenylalanine or tryptophan. Each record gives: CDR3 protein, CDR3 DNA, clone size, J gene, V gene, D gene. D genes are given only for firm matches. Clone size, where shown, is once, few, many, or a class for clones that have expanded.

CASSSTLYEQYF,TGTGCCAGCAGCTCGACCCTCTACGAGCAGTACTTC,-,TRBJ2-7,TRBV7-9,-
CASSQDGTSGGTDTQYF,TGTGCCAGCAGCCAAGATGGGACTAGCGGGGGCACAGATACGCAGTATTTT,few,TRBJ2-3,TRBV3-1,TRBD2
CASSLLGASTDTQYF,TGCGCCAGCAGCTTGTTGGGGGCCAGCACAGATACGCAGTATTTT,many,TRBJ2-3,TRBV5-1,-
CASSSGLSYEQYF,TGTGCCAGCAGCTCCGGACTTTCCTACGAGCAGTACTTC,many,TRBJ2-7,TRBV7-9,-
CASSPGLAGDTGELFF,TGTGCCAGCAGCCCTGGTTTAGCGGGAGACACCGGGGAGCTGTTTTTT,many,TRBJ2-2,TRBV5-6,TRBD2
CASQSTDDYGYTF,TGTGCCAGCCAGTCAACAGACGACTATGGCTACACCTTC,few,TRBJ1-2,TRBV12-3/TRBV12-4,-
CASSQEFTSGTYEQYF,TGTGCCAGCAGCCAAGAATTTACTAGCGGAACGTACGAGCAGTACTTC,many,TRBJ2-7,TRBV4-2,TRBD2
CASSSPGGGELFF,TGTGCCAGCAGCTCCCCGGGGGGCGGGGAGCTGTTTTTT,-,TRBJ2-2,TRBV7-3,TRBD2
CASSYSSRGLGDTQYF,TGTGCCAGCAGTTACTCGAGCAGGGGGCTCGGAGATACGCAGTATTTT,few,TRBJ2-3,TRBV6-5,TRBD1
CASSSAVLAKNIQYF,TGTGCCAGCAGCTCCGCGGTTTTAGCCAAAAACATTCAGTACTTC,once,TRBJ2-4,TRBV7-8,-
CASSSTSGSPFRGQNIQYF,TGTGCCAGCAGCTCCACTAGCGGGAGTCCGTTCAGGGGTCAAAACATTCAGTACTTC,-,TRBJ2-4,TRBV7-2,TRBD2
CASSVNRILTGELFF,TGTGCCAGCAGTGTAAACAGGATTCTCACCGGGGAGCTGTTTTTT,-,TRBJ2-2,TRBV2,-
CASSSDLLGGDYNEQFF,TGTGCCAGCAGCTCCGACCTCCTTGGGGGGGATTACAATGAGCAGTTCTTC,few,TRBJ2-1,TRBV7-9,TRBD2
CASSQTGPYGYTF,TGTGCCAGCAGCCAGACAGGGCCCTATGGCTACACCTTC,-,TRBJ1-2,TRBV5-4,TRBD1
CASSQDDYPDTQYF,TGCGCCAGCAGCCAAGATGACTATCCAGATACGCAGTATTTT,few,TRBJ2-3,TRBV4-3,-
CASSLARRGPQETQYF,TGTGCCAGCAGCTTGGCCCGCAGGGGGCCCCAAGAGACCCAGTACTTC,-,TRBJ2-5,TRBV5-5,TRBD1
CASRGPPAEQYF,TGTGCCAGCAGGGGACCTCCCGCCGAGCAGTACTTC,many,TRBJ2-7,TRBV2,-
CSAGGDRNTEAFF,TGCAGTGCTGGAGGGGACAGGAACACTGAAGCTTTCTTT,-,TRBJ1-1,TRBV20-1,TRBD1
CASSLSSRSNTQYF,TGTGCCAGCAGTTTATCGTCGCGGTCCAATACGCAGTATTTT,few,TRBJ2-3,TRBV27,-
CSARSLGQGATQPQHF,TGCAGTGCTAGATCTCTTGGGCAGGGGGCAACTCAGCCCCAGCATTTT,-,TRBJ1-5,TRBV20-1,TRBD1
CSARDPGQDLTIDYTF,TGCAGTGCTAGAGACCCTGGACAAGACCTAACTATTGACTACACCTTC,-,TRBJ1-2,TRBV20-1,-
CSARDFRLGGDTEAFF,TGCAGTGCTAGAGATTTTAGATTGGGAGGGGACACTGAAGCTTTCTTT,-,TRBJ1-1,TRBV20-1,-
CASSPGTSGWTDTQYF,TGTGCCAGCAGCCCTGGGACTAGCGGATGGACAGATACGCAGTATTTT,-,TRBJ2-3,TRBV7-9,TRBD2
CASSFGTSNTGELFF,TGCGCCAGCAGCTTTGGTACTTCGAACACCGGGGAGCTGTTTTTT,-,TRBJ2-2,TRBV5-1,-
CASGRRSSYEQYF,TGCGCCAGCGGCCGGCGGAGCTCCTACGAGCAGTACTTC,few,TRBJ2-7,TRBV5-1,-
CAWIPENTGELFF,TGTGCCTGGATCCCGGAGAACACCGGGGAGCTGTTTTTT,-,TRBJ2-2,TRBV30,-
CASSISGTSGRAGELFF,TGTGCCAGCAGCATTTCCGGGACTAGCGGGAGGGCCGGGGAGCTGTTTTTT,-,TRBJ2-2,TRBV9,TRBD2
CASSLGVANTGELFF,TGTGCCAGCAGCCTGGGCGTGGCAAACACCGGGGAGCTGTTTTTT,many,TRBJ2-2,TRBV7-3,-
CSVEGGGVSYNEQFF,TGCAGCGTTGAAGGGGGTGGCGTCTCCTACAATGAGCAGTTCTTC,many,TRBJ2-1,TRBV29-1,-
CSASNSGGNNEQFF,TGCAGTGCTAGTAATAGCGGAGGAAACAATGAGCAGTTCTTC,-,TRBJ2-1,TRBV20-1,-
CSGRINYGYTF,TGCAGTGGACGAATCAACTATGGCTACACCTTC,few,TRBJ1-2,TRBV20-1,-
CASSHSRRETQYF,TGTGCCAGCAGCCACTCCCGGAGAGAGACCCAGTACTTC,many,TRBJ2-5,TRBV3-1,-
CASSFFGDRNYNSPLHF,TGTGCCAGCAGCTTTTTTGGGGACAGAAACTATAATTCACCCCTCCACTTT,few,TRBJ1-6,TRBV5-6,TRBD1
CASSYLGLNSGNTIYF,TGTGCCAGCAGTTACCTGGGACTTAACTCTGGAAACACCATATATTTT,-,TRBJ1-3,TRBV6-5,-
CASSPPRRTGAAYEQYF,TGTGCCAGCAGTCCTCCGAGGCGGACAGGGGCAGCCTACGAGCAGTACTTC,-,TRBJ2-7,TRBV27,TRBD1
CSARLNTQYF,TGCAGTGCTAGGTTAAATACGCAGTATTTT,-,TRBJ2-3,TRBV20-1,-
CSVDTGNSDYGYTF,TGCAGCGTTGATACGGGGAACTCCGACTATGGCTACACCTTC,few,TRBJ1-2,TRBV29-1,-
CASSPPRTGDYGYTF,TGTGCCAGCAGCCCACCCCGAACAGGGGACTATGGCTACACCTTC,-,TRBJ1-2,TRBV7-9,TRBD1
CATSRDGPRSGANVLTF,TGTGCCACCAGCAGAGATGGCCCACGCTCTGGGGCCAACGTCCTGACTTTC,-,TRBJ2-6,TRBV15,-
CASSSAGGATDTQYF,TGTGCCAGCAGTTCGGCCGGGGGGGCCACAGATACGCAGTATTTT,-,TRBJ2-3,TRBV7-2,TRBD2
CASKGQGDTGELFF,TGTGCCAGCAAGGGACAGGGTGACACCGGGGAGCTGTTTTTT,-,TRBJ2-2,TRBV14,TRBD1
CASSRGTASSYNSPLHF,TGCGCCAGCAGCCGAGGGACAGCGAGCTCCTATAATTCACCCCTCCACTTT,many,TRBJ1-6,TRBV4-1,TRBD1
CSARDVSGGSDEQFF,TGCAGTGCTAGAGACGTCAGCGGGGGCTCCGATGAGCAGTTCTTC,-,TRBJ2-1,TRBV20-1,TRBD2
CASSTGAGTEAFF,TGCGCCAGCAGCACAGGGGCAGGCACTGAAGCTTTCTTT,-,TRBJ1-1,TRBV5-1,TRBD1
CASSRQGSNTGELFF,TGTGCCAGCAGCCGACAGGGCAGTAACACCGGGGAGCTGTTTTTT,many,TRBJ2-2,TRBV7-3,TRBD1
CASSLDLPGTQYF,TGTGCCAGCAGCTTAGATCTTCCCGGGACCCAGTACTTC,-,TRBJ2-5,TRBV11-2,-
CASSSPAGRQETQYF,TGTGCCAGCAGTTCCCCGGCTGGACGGCAAGAGACCCAGTACTTC,few,TRBJ2-5,TRBV28,-
CASRSSGANVLTF,TGTGCCAGCCGGTCATCTGGGGCCAACGTCCTGACTTTC,many,TRBJ2-6,TRBV9,-
CASSPNPIVGSPLHF,TGTGCCAGCAGTCCGAATCCGATCGTCGGTTCACCCCTCCACTTT,few,TRBJ1-6,TRBV12-3/TRBV12-4,-
CASSDPPVDEQYF,TGTGCCAGCAGTGATCCCCCGGTTGACGAGCAGTACTTC,-,TRBJ2-7,TRBV6-1,-
CASQAPTGDTQYF,TGTGCCAGTCAGGCTCCAACGGGAGATACGCAGTATTTT,many,TRBJ2-3,TRBV25-1,-
CASSQTLTHEQFF,TGTGCCAGCAGTCAGACTCTCACCCATGAGCAGTTCTTC,few,TRBJ2-1,TRBV7-3,-
CASSLTAGDGTDTQYF,TGTGCCAGCAGCCTCACAGCGGGAGATGGCACAGATACGCAGTATTTT,-,TRBJ2-3,TRBV2,TRBD2
CSVGTAGGEKLFF,TGCAGCGTTGGGACAGCCGGAGGGGAAAAACTGTTTTTT,-,TRBJ1-4,TRBV29-1,-
CASSLSTSYNEQFF,TGTGCCAGCAGCTTAAGTACCTCATACAATGAGCAGTTCTTC,many,TRBJ2-1,TRBV7-9,-